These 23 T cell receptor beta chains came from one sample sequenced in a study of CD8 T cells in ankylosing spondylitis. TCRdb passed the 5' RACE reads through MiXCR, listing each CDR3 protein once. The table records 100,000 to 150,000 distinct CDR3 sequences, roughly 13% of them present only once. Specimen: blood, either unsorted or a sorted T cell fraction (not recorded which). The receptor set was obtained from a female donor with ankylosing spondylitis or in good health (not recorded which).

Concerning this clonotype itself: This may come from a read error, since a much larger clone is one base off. The CDR3 sequence: CSARVDGRSSTDTQCF. CDR3 coding DNA: TGCAGTGCTAGGGTGGACGGGAGGAGTAGCACAGATACGCAGTGTTTT. The rearrangement links TRBV20-1 to TRBJ2-3, with TRBD2 matching 7 bases. The CDR3 totals 16 residues. CDR1 is DFQATT and CDR2 is SNEGSKA in the germline V gene (reference sequence).

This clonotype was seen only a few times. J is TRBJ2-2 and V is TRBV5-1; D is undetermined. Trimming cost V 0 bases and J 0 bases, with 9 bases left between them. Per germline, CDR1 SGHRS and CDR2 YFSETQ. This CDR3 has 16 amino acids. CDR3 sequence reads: CASSLVARSNTGELFF. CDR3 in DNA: TGCGCCAGCAGCTTGGTGGCCAGATCGAACACCGGGGAGCTGTTTTTT.

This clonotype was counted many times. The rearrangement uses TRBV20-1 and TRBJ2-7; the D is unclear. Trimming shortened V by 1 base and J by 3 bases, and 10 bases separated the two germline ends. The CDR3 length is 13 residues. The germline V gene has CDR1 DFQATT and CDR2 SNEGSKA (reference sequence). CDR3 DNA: TGCAGTGCTAGAGTAACGGCCAACTACGAGCAGTACTTC. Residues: CSARVTANYEQYF.

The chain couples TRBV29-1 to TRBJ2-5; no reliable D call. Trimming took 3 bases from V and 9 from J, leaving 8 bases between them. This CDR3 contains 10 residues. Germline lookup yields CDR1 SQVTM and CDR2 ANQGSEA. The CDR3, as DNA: TGCAGCGTTGATCAGTCTTCCCAGTACTTC. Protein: CSVDQSSQYF.

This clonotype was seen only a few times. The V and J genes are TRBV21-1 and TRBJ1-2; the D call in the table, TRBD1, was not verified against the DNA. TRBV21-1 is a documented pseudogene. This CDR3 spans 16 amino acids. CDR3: CASSKRQGQGNYGYTF. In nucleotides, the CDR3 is TGTGCCAGCAGCAAAAGGCAGGGGCAGGGGAACTATGGCTACACCTTC.

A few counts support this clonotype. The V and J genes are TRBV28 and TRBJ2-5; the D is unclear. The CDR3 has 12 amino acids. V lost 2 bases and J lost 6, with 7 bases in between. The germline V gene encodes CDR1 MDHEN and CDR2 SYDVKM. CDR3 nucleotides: TGTGCCAGCAGTTTAGGGGAAAAGACCCAGTACTTC. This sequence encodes CASSLGEKTQYF.

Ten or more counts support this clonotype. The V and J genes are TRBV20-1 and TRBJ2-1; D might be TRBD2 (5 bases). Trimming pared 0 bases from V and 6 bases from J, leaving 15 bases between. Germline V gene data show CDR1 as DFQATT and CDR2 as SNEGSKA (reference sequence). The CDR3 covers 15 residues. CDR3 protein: CSARDRREGLNEQFF. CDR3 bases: TGCAGTGCTAGAGATCGTCGGGAAGGCCTCAATGAGCAGTTCTTC.

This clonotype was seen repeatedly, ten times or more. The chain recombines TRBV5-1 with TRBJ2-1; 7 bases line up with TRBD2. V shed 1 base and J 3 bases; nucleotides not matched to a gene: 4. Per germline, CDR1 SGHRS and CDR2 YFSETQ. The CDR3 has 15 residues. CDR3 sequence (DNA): TGCGCCAGCAGCTTGCCAGCGGGACTCTACAATGAGCAGTTCTTC. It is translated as CASSLPAGLYNEQFF.

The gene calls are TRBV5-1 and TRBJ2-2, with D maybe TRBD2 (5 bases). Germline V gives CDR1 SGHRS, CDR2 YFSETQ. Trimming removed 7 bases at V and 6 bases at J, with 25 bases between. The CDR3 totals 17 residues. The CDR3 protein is CASQSTVKERGAGELFF. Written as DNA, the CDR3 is TGCGCCAGCCAATCAACGGTGAAGGAACGGGGAGCCGGGGAGCTGTTTTTT.

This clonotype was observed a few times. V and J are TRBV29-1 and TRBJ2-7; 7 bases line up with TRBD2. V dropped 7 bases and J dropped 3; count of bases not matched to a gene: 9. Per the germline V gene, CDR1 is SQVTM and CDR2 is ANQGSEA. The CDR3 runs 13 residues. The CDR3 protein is CSAGAGANYEQYF. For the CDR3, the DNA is TGCAGCGCTGGGGCGGGAGCCAACTACGAGCAGTACTTC.

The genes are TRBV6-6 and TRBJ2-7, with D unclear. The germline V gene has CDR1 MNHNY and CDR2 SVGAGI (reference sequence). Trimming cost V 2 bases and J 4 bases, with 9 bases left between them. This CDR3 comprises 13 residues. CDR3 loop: CASSYGAAYEQYF. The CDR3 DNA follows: TGTGCCAGCAGTTACGGCGCCGCTTACGAGCAGTACTTC.

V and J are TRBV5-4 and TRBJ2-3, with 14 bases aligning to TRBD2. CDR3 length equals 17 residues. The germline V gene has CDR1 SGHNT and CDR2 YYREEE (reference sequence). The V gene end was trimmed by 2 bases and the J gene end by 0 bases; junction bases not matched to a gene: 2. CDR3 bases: TGTGCCAGCAGCTTTGGGACTAGCGGGAGTAGCACAGATACGCAGTATTTT. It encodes CASSFGTSGSSTDTQYF. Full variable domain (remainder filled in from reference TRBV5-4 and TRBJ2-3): ETGVTQSPTHLIKTRGQQVTLRCSSQSGHNTVSWYQQALGQGPQFIFQYYREEENGRGNFPPRFSGLQFPNYSSELNVNALELDDSALYLCASSFGTSGSSTDTQYFGPGTRLTVL.

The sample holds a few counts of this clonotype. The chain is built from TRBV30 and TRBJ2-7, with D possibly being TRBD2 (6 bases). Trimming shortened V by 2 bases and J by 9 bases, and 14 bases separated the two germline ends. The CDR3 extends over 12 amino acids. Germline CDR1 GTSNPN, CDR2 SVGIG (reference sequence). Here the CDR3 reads CAWSPTSYLQYF. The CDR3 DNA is TGTGCCTGGAGTCCTACTAGCTATTTGCAGTACTTC.

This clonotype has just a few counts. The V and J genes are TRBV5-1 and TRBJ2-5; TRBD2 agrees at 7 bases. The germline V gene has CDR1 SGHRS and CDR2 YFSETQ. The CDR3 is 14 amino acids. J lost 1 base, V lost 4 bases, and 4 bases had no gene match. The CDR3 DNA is TGCGCCAGCAGCCGCGGGACTACCCAAGAGACCCAGTACTTC. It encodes CASSRGTTQETQYF.

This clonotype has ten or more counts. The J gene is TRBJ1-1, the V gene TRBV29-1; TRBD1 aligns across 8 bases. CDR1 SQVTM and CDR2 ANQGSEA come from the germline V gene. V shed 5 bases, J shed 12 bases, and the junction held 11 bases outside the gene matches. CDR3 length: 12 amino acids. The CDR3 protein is CSVPGQAGDTFF. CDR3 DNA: TGCAGCGTTCCGGGACAGGCTGGTGATACTTTCTTT.

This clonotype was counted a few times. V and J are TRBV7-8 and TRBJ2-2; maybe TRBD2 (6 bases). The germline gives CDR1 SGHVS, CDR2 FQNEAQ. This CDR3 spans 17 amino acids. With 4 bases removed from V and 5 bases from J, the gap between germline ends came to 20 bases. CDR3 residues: CASSWNPGTSQTGELFF. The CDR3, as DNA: TGTGCCAGCAGCTGGAACCCCGGGACTTCTCAGACCGGGGAGCTGTTTTTT.

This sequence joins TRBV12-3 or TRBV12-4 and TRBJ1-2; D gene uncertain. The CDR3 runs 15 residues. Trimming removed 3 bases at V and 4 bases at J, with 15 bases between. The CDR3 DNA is TGTGCCAGCAGTTTCAGTTTGGCCCTCGTCTATGGCTACACCTTC. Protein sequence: CASSFSLALVYGYTF.

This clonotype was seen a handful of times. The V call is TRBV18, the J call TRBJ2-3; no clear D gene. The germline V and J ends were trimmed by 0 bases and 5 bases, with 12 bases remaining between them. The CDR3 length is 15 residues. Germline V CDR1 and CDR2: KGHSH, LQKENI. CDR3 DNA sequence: TGTGCCAGCTCACCACCAGTAGGATTTAAAGATACGCAGTATTTT. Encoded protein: CASSPPVGFKDTQYF.

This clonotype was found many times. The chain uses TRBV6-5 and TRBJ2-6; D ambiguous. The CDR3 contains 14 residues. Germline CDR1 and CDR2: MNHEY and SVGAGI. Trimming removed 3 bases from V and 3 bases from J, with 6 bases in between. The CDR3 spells CASSYGNGANVLTF. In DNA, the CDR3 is TGTGCCAGCAGTTATGGAAATGGGGCCAACGTCCTGACTTTC.

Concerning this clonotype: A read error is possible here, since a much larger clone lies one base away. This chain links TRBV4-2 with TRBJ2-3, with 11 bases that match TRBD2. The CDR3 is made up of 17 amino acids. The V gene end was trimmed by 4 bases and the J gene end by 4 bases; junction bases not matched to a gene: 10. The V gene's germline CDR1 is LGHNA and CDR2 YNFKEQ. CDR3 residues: CASSPRVAGGASDTQYF. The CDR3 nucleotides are TGTGCCAGCAGCCCAAGAGTAGCGGGAGGGGCGTCAGATACGCAGTATTTT.

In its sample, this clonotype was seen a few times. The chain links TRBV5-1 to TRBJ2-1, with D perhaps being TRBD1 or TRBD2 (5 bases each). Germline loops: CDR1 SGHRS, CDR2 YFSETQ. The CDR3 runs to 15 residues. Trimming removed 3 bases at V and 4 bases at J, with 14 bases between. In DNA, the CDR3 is TGCGCCAGCAGCTCCGGGGCGGAGAGTTACAATGAGCAGTTCTTC. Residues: CASSSGAESYNEQFF.

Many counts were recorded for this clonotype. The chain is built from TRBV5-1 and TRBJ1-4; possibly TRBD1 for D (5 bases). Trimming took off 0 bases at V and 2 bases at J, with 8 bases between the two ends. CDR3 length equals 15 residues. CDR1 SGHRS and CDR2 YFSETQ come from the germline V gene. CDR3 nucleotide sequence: TGCGCCAGCAGCTTGGAAGACAGTACTAATGAAAAACTGTTTTTT. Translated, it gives CASSLEDSTNEKLFF.

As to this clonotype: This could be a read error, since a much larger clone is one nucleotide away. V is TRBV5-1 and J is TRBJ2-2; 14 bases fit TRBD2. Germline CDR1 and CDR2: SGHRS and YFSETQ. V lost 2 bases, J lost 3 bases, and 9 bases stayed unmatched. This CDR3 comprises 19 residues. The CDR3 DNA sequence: TGCGCCAGCAGCTTAACCGGGACTAGCGGGGGAACGGACACCGGGGAGCTGTTTTTT. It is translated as CASSLTGTSGGTDTGELFF.